The 24 T cell receptor beta chains given below trace back to one sample, sequenced in a study of blood T cell repertoires in COVID-19. Clones were sequenced by immunoSEQ multiplex PCR, and TCRdb holds only the in-frame ones, with some missing. The table lists 300,000 to 400,000 clones, 87% of them singletons. Specimen: peripheral blood. These TCRs come from a woman between 50 and 59 years old who had recovered from COVID-19.

The chain has TRBV12-3 or TRBV12-4 and TRBJ1-2, with D tentatively TRBD1 (5 bases). The V and J ends lost 6 bases and 0 bases respectively, with 8 bases between them. This CDR3 is built from 13 residues. The CDR3 DNA reads as TGTGCCAGCAGCCTGACAGCTAACTATGGCTACACCTTC. Protein: CASSLTANYGYTF.

This sequence joins TRBV20-1 and TRBJ2-7, with 8 bases matching TRBD1. The germline V gene encodes CDR1 DFQATT and CDR2 SNEGSKA (reference sequence). This CDR3 spans 13 amino acids. V lost 3 bases, J lost 4 bases, and 5 bases stayed unmatched. CDR3 in amino acids: CSASARGLYEQYF. The CDR3 bases are TGCAGTGCTAGTGCCAGGGGGCTATACGAGCAGTACTTC.

The CDR3 sequence: CASSYSGQGSHEQYF. CDR3 coding DNA: TGTGCCAGCAGTTACTCGGGACAGGGGAGCCACGAGCAGTACTTC. V is TRBV6-2 or TRBV6-3 and J is TRBJ2-7, with 10 bases identical to TRBD1. Per germline, CDR1 MNHEY and CDR2 SVGEGT. This CDR3 has 15 amino acids. V shed 0 bases and J 5 bases; nucleotides not matched to a gene: 4.

The rearrangement uses TRBV6-5 and TRBJ2-2; no clear D gene. The CDR3 length is 13 residues. CDR1 and CDR2 from the germline V gene are MNHEY and SVGAGI. Trimming took 2 bases from V and 6 from J, leaving 7 bases between them. CDR3 sequence: CASSYGEAGELFF. CDR3 coding DNA: TGTGCCAGCAGTTACGGCGAGGCCGGGGAGCTGTTTTTT.

The rearrangement joins TRBV27 to TRBJ1-3, with D tentatively TRBD1 (5 bases). CDR3 length: 15 amino acids. V gave up 4 bases and J gave up 1 base, with 11 bases separating them. CDR1 is MNHEY and CDR2 is SMNVEV in the germline V gene (reference sequence). The CDR3 coding sequence is TGTGCCAGCAGTTCCTTCCCAGGGTCTGGAAACACCATATATTTT. As protein: CASSSFPGSGNTIYF.

The V and J genes are TRBV7-2 and TRBJ1-2; tentative D call: TRBD1 (5 bases). The V end was cut by 4 bases, the J end by 6 bases, with 18 bases between. CDR1 and CDR2 (germline): SGHTA, FQGNSA. This CDR3 contains 15 residues. CDR3 in DNA: TGTGCCAGCAGCTGGGGAGGCGAGGGGTTCCATGGCTACACCTTC. It is translated as CASSWGGEGFHGYTF.

The chain links TRBV7-2 to TRBJ2-6, with D perhaps matching TRBD1 (5 bases). The germline V and J ends were trimmed by 2 bases and 3 bases, with 11 bases remaining between them. CDR1 and CDR2 from the germline V gene are SGHTA and FQGNSA. The CDR3 length is 16 residues. The CDR3 region is CASSLISGFGANVLTF. CDR3 DNA sequence: TGTGCCAGCAGCTTAATTTCAGGGTTTGGGGCCAACGTCCTGACTTTC.

The CDR3 reads CASSFGLAEIDTQYF. CDR3 DNA: TGTGCCAGCAGCTTCGGACTAGCGGAGATAGATACGCAGTATTTT. This chain connects TRBV5-4 to TRBJ2-3; 10 bases fit TRBD2. The CDR3 has 15 amino acids. CDR1 and CDR2 from the germline V gene are SGHNT and YYREEE (reference sequence). J was trimmed by 5 bases and V by 2 bases; bases with no gene match: 5.

This chain connects TRBV19 to TRBJ2-3; D is ambiguous. Germline CDR1 and CDR2: LNHDA and SQIVND (reference sequence). The CDR3 is 13 residues long. Trimming left V 10 bases short and J 8 bases short, with 19 bases between. CDR3 DNA sequence: TGTGCCACCTCCGCAGACTTGGAGACTACGCAGTATTTT. This gives the protein CATSADLETTQYF.

The chain carries TRBV5-4 and TRBJ2-2, with 10 positions matching TRBD2. Germline V lookup: CDR1 SGHNT, CDR2 YYREEE (reference sequence). V lost 2 bases and J lost 0; bases outside the gene matches: 1. This CDR3 contains 16 residues. The CDR3 sequence is CASSFGLAANTGELFF. The CDR3 DNA sequence: TGTGCCAGCAGCTTCGGACTAGCGGCGAACACCGGGGAGCTGTTTTTT.

This clone was detected once. Here the CDR3 reads CASSQGEQGPASGRIYEQYF. The CDR3 nucleotides read TGCGCCAGCAGCCAAGGGGAACAGGGCCCTGCTAGCGGGAGGATCTACGAGCAGTACTTC. This rearrangement joins TRBV4-3 to TRBJ2-7; 11 nucleotides match TRBD2. This CDR3 is 20 amino acids long. The germline CDR1 and CDR2 sequences are LGHNA and YSLEER. V lost 1 base, J lost 3 bases, and 17 bases stayed unmatched.

CDR3 sequence: CASRSYYEQYF. The CDR3 region has the DNA TGTGCCAGCAGATCCTATTACGAGCAGTACTTC. This chain links TRBV11-2 with TRBJ2-7; no reliable D call. The CDR3 length is 11 residues. Trimming cost V 6 bases and J 4 bases, with 7 bases left between them. Per the germline V gene, CDR1 is SGHAT and CDR2 is FQNNGV.

This clone showed up just once. The chain carries TRBV5-5 and TRBJ1-2; 7 bases match TRBD1. Germline trimming cut 1 base from V and 4 bases from J; bases unmatched to any gene: 4. The CDR3 sequence is 14 residues long. Germline V gives CDR1 SGHKS, CDR2 YYEKEE (reference sequence). The CDR3, as DNA: TGTGCCAGCAGCTTGAGGGGACAGCCCTATGGCTACACCTTC. This sequence encodes CASSLRGQPYGYTF.

The chain is built from TRBV5-6 and TRBJ1-2, with D unresolved. The germline V gene encodes CDR1 SGHDT and CDR2 YYEEEE. V lost 0 bases to trimming and J lost 8 bases, with 11 bases between them. The length of the CDR3 is 13 residues. The CDR3 nucleotides are TGTGCCAGCAGCTTGGGCGAGGGTATGGGCTACACCTTC. Its translation is CASSLGEGMGYTF.

The rearrangement links TRBV5-5 to TRBJ2-3; TRBD2 agrees at 12 bases. The length of the CDR3 is 16 residues. Germline V lookup: CDR1 SGHKS, CDR2 YYEKEE (reference sequence). J gave up 6 bases and V 2 bases, and 7 bases lay outside the gene matches. In DNA, the CDR3 is TGTGCCAGCAGCTTACTAGCGGGGGGATATGCGGATACGCAGTATTTT. Translated, it gives CASSLLAGGYADTQYF.

V is TRBV2 and J is TRBJ2-3; D is undetermined. The germline gives CDR1 SNHLY, CDR2 FYNNEI. The length of the CDR3 is 14 residues. V lost 6 bases and J lost 4, with 14 bases in between. CDR3 nucleotides: TGTGCCAGCAGCGACTTAGGTCCTTCAGATACGCAGTATTTT. Protein product: CASSDLGPSDTQYF.

This sequence joins TRBV11-1 and TRBJ1-2; unclear D gene. The germline CDR1 and CDR2 sequences are SGHAT and FQDESV (reference sequence). Trimming cost V 1 base and J 8 bases, with 14 bases left between them. The CDR3 length is 14 residues. The CDR3 coding sequence is TGTGCCAGCAGCTTAGATACATCTTTAAGAGGCTACACCTTC. Its protein is CASSLDTSLRGYTF.

The genes are TRBV24-1 and TRBJ2-1; 7 positions agree with TRBD2. The CDR3 spans 14 residues. Germline values: CDR1 KGHDR, CDR2 SFDVKD. V shed 5 bases, J shed 4 bases, and the junction held 4 bases outside the gene matches. The CDR3 DNA reads TGTGCCACCAGTGGACTAGCAGAATACAATGAGCAGTTCTTC. It yields the protein CATSGLAEYNEQFF.

The rearrangement links TRBV5-1 to TRBJ1-2, with 7 bases fitting TRBD1. CDR1 is SGHRS, CDR2 YFSETQ, per germline. V was pared by 5 bases and J by 3 bases, with 4 bases of the junction left unmatched. The CDR3 is made up of 13 amino acids. The CDR3 region is CASRPDRDYGYTF. The CDR3 coding sequence is TGCGCCAGCAGACCCGACAGGGACTATGGCTACACCTTC. Full variable domain (rest looked up from reference TRBV5-1 and TRBJ1-2): KAGVTQTPRYLIKTRGQQVTLSCSPISGHRSVSWYQQTPGQGLQFLFEYFSETQRNKGNFPGRFSGRQFSNSRSEMNVSTLELGDSALYLCASRPDRDYGYTFGSGTRLTVV.

V and J are TRBV28 and TRBJ1-2; 7 nucleotides align to TRBD1. Germline loops: CDR1 MDHEN, CDR2 SYDVKM. The ends lost 6 bases at V and 8 bases at J; junction bases unmatched: 12. This CDR3 comprises 14 residues. CDR3 in amino acids: CASRPSQGWNGYTF. The CDR3 nucleotides read TGTGCCAGCAGACCTTCACAGGGGTGGAACGGCTACACCTTC.

The chain recombines TRBV7-9 with TRBJ2-1; TRBD2 matches at 12 bases. The junction had 9 bases not matched to a gene; V was cut back by 6 bases and J by 6 bases. The germline CDR1 and CDR2 sequences are SEHNR and FQNEAQ (reference sequence). The CDR3 is 16 residues long. The CDR3 spells CASRRPTSGGPNEQFF. CDR3 nucleotides: TGTGCCAGCAGGCGCCCCACTAGCGGGGGGCCCAATGAGCAGTTCTTC.

This clone was counted between two and nine times. The chain is built from TRBV19 and TRBJ1-1; D call uncertain. Germline CDR1 LNHDA, CDR2 SQIVND (reference sequence). The length of the CDR3 is 16 residues. V shed 5 bases and J shed 4 bases, with 20 bases lying between them. This CDR3 is CASSLSSDVRATEAFF. In nucleotides, the CDR3 is TGTGCCAGTAGTCTCTCCAGCGACGTGCGGGCCACTGAAGCTTTCTTT.

This clone occurred once. The rearrangement uses TRBV7-2 and TRBJ2-2; TRBD2 aligns across 8 bases. V was pared by 1 base and J by 3 bases, with 1 base of the junction left unmatched. Germline loops: CDR1 SGHTA, CDR2 FQGNSA. This CDR3 is 15 amino acids long. The CDR3 here is CASSLELADTGELFF. The DNA for the CDR3 is TGTGCCAGCAGCTTAGAACTAGCGGACACCGGGGAGCTGTTTTTT.

This chain connects TRBV27 to TRBJ1-2, with TRBD1 as a possible D gene (6 bases). The CDR3 sequence is 15 residues long. Germline CDR1 is MNHEY and CDR2 is SMNVEV (reference sequence). Trimming took 6 bases from V and 4 from J, leaving 18 bases between them. The CDR3 sequence is CASRSRVLGGYGYTF. CDR3 DNA sequence: TGTGCCAGCAGGTCCAGAGTACTAGGGGGCTATGGCTACACCTTC.